The 18 T cell receptor beta chains presented below share a single source sample, sequenced in a study of T cells after posttransplantation cyclophosphamide. Produced via immunoSEQ multiplex PCR; TCRdb's table is partial and in-frame only. The repertoire includes 21,000 or so clones, roughly 98% of them detected once, and roughly 0.12% sits in the top ten. Sequenced input: naive CD8+ T cells sorted from PBMCs. The source of these receptors is a man aged 35-49 years in good health, CMV-negative, and a related stem cell transplant donor.

V usage is TRBV7-9 and J usage is TRBJ1-1; TRBD1 matches at 7 bases. Trimming cost V 6 bases and J 0 bases; bases outside gene matches: 10. Germline assignment: CDR1 SEHNR and CDR2 FQNEAQ (reference sequence). The CDR3 totals 16 residues. The CDR3 nucleotides read TGTGCCAGCAGACCCCTGACAGGGCGTATGAACACTGAAGCTTTCTTT. This gives the protein CASRPLTGRMNTEAFF.

The chain has TRBV27 and TRBJ2-2; D is perhaps TRBD2 (6 bases). Trimming shortened V by 8 bases and J by 6 bases, and 13 bases separated the two germline ends. Germline V gives CDR1 MNHEY, CDR2 SMNVEV (reference sequence). The CDR3 is 13 amino acids. CDR3 protein: CASGPGGSGELFF. In nucleotides, the CDR3 is TGTGCCAGCGGTCCCGGAGGGTCCGGGGAGCTGTTTTTT.

This rearrangement joins TRBV4-1 to TRBJ2-1, with TRBD2 matching over 9 bases. V shed 5 bases and J 5 bases; nucleotides not matched to a gene: 10. This CDR3 region has 16 residues. Germline V gene sequence: CDR1 MGHRA, CDR2 YSYEKL. The CDR3 loop is CASSGPPSGENNEQFF. The CDR3 coding sequence is TGCGCCAGCAGCGGCCCCCCTAGCGGGGAAAACAATGAGCAGTTCTTC.

The J gene is TRBJ1-1, the V gene TRBV30; D is perhaps TRBD1 (5 bases). The CDR3 has 12 residues. Trimming removed 1 base from V and 7 bases from J, with 10 bases in between. Looked up from germline, CDR1 is GTSNPN and CDR2 is SVGIG (reference sequence). The CDR3 nucleotides are TGTGCCTGGAGTGGGACAAAGAATGAAGCTTTCTTT. This codes for CAWSGTKNEAFF.

The rearrangement links TRBV7-8 to TRBJ2-7; TRBD2 matches at 9 bases. Germline CDR1 and CDR2: SGHVS and FQNEAQ. The CDR3 length is 16 residues. V lost 5 bases, J lost 5 bases, and 13 bases stayed unmatched. CDR3 sequence (DNA): TGTGCCAGCAGCCCCAGCGGTAGCGGGAGCTTCCACGAGCAGTACTTC. Amino acids: CASSPSGSGSFHEQYF.

The chain links TRBV9 to TRBJ1-5; TRBD1 aligns across 9 bases. The V gene end was trimmed by 4 bases and the J gene end by 9 bases; junction bases not matched to a gene: 11. CDR3 length: 15 amino acids. CDR1 SGDLS and CDR2 YYNGEE come from the germline V gene. The CDR3 nucleotides read TGTGCCAGCAGCTCCTGGGACAGGGTGCAGGGGCCCCAGCATTTT. This codes for CASSSWDRVQGPQHF.

This chain connects TRBV9 to TRBJ2-2, with 12 bases matching TRBD2. The ends lost 3 bases at V and 4 bases at J; junction bases unmatched: 4. This CDR3 is 16 amino acids long. The germline V gene has CDR1 SGDLS and CDR2 YYNGEE. DNA of the CDR3: TGTGCCAGCAGCGCCCCGGGACTAGCGGGCACCGGGGAGCTGTTTTTT. Its translation is CASSAPGLAGTGELFF.

V gene TRBV6-6 combines with J gene TRBJ2-7; D perhaps matches TRBD2 (6 bases). CDR1 is MNHNY and CDR2 is SVGAGI in the germline V gene (reference sequence). The CDR3 is 14 amino acids. V gave up 5 bases and J gave up 3 bases, with 14 bases separating them. The CDR3 reads CASSLGASVYEQYF. In DNA form, the CDR3 reads TGTGCCAGCAGTCTCGGGGCTAGCGTCTACGAGCAGTACTTC.

Only one count was recorded for this clone. The rearrangement links TRBV27 to TRBJ2-7; 7 bases are a match to TRBD2. CDR1 and CDR2 from the germline V gene are MNHEY and SMNVEV (reference sequence). The CDR3 sequence is 15 residues long. With 0 bases clipped from V and 4 bases from J, the junction kept 6 bases outside the gene matches. The CDR3 nucleotides read TGTGCCAGCAGTTTATCGGGGGGGGTGTGGTACGAGCAGTACTTC. It is translated as CASSLSGGVWYEQYF.

This sequence joins TRBV6-5 and TRBJ2-5; possible D gene TRBD1, 8 bases. The V gene lost 2 bases and the J gene lost 2 bases, with 12 bases spanning the gap. This CDR3 spans 15 amino acids. The germline gives CDR1 MNHEY, CDR2 SVGAGI. The CDR3 region is CASSYNRGGQETQYF. As DNA, the CDR3 is TGTGCCAGCAGTTACAACAGGGGGGGACAAGAGACCCAGTACTTC.

V is TRBV6-9 and J is TRBJ2-7; unclear D gene. The CDR3 has 11 amino acids. Germline V gene data show CDR1 as MNHGY and CDR2 as SVAAGI. The germline V and J ends were trimmed by 7 bases and 3 bases, with 7 bases remaining between them. The CDR3 DNA reads TGTGCCAGCACATACGGCTACGAGCAGTACTTC. Translated: CASTYGYEQYF.

J is TRBJ2-5 and V is TRBV11-2; D possibly corresponds to TRBD2 (5 bases). V was cut by 5 bases and J by 4 bases, with 14 bases left in between. The CDR3 has 14 residues. Germline V gene data show CDR1 as SGHAT and CDR2 as FQNNGV. The CDR3 loop is CASSPRDPSETQYF. CDR3 nucleotides: TGTGCCAGCAGCCCCCGGGATCCTTCAGAGACCCAGTACTTC.

The chain carries TRBV7-7 and TRBJ1-1; a weak D match, TRBD1 (5 bases). This CDR3 spans 13 amino acids. The V end lost 5 bases, the J end lost 2 bases, and 9 bases lay between the germline ends. Germline loops: CDR1 SSHAT, CDR2 FNYEAQ (reference sequence). The DNA for the CDR3 is TGTGCCAGCAGCCTGACAGCTAACACTGAAGCTTTCTTT. As protein: CASSLTANTEAFF.

The rearrangement joins TRBV10-3 to TRBJ2-3, with TRBD2 identical over 16 bases. V shed 4 bases, J shed 5 bases, and the junction held 9 bases outside the gene matches. This CDR3 has 18 residues. Germline lookup yields CDR1 ENHRY and CDR2 SYGVKD. The CDR3, as DNA: TGTGCCATCAGTGGCTTCGGGACTAGCGGGAGGGCCGTAGATACGCAGTATTTT. Its translation: CAISGFGTSGRAVDTQYF.

CDR3 region: CASTGLAGEVGNEQFF. Written as DNA, the CDR3 is TGCGCCAGCACCGGGTTAGCGGGAGAGGTGGGTAATGAGCAGTTCTTC. The chain uses TRBV5-1 and TRBJ2-1, with 9 nucleotides matching TRBD2. Trimming removed 6 bases from V and 7 bases from J; junction bases left unmatched: 14. CDR3 size: 16 residues. CDR1 is SGHRS, CDR2 YFSETQ, per germline.

This rearrangement joins TRBV27 to TRBJ2-5; possibly TRBD1 for D (6 bases). Germline loops: CDR1 MNHEY, CDR2 SMNVEV (reference sequence). V lost 10 bases, J lost 4 bases, and 22 bases lay in between. This CDR3 is 15 amino acids long. This CDR3 is CATAVKRGRIETQYF. CDR3 nucleotides: TGTGCCACGGCGGTAAAGAGGGGGAGAATAGAGACCCAGTACTTC.

This clone was seen only once. The chain combines TRBV5-1 with TRBJ2-7; perhaps TRBD2 as D (6 bases). The germline gives CDR1 SGHRS, CDR2 YFSETQ. Trimming shortened V by 5 bases and J by 0 bases, and 12 bases separated the two germline ends. The CDR3 extends over 14 amino acids. CDR3 in DNA: TGCGCCAGCAGGGATAGCGGAGACTCCTACGAGCAGTACTTC. Translation gives CASRDSGDSYEQYF.

The CDR3 DNA follows: TGTGCCAGCAGTTTGAGAGGGATTAGCAATCAGCCCCAGCATTTT. Amino acid sequence: CASSLRGISNQPQHF. This chain joins TRBV27 and TRBJ1-5; D unresolved. The CDR3 extends over 15 amino acids. Germline loops: CDR1 MNHEY, CDR2 SMNVEV (reference sequence). Trimming stripped 3 bases from V and 0 bases from J, with 9 bases between.